This T cell receptor (delta chain) was obtained from a study of Vδ1+ human thymocytes. Comments on this clone: Its antigen is unknown.

Germline V gene sequence: CDR1 TSWWSYY, CDR2 QGS. Trimming stripped 0 bases from V and 6 bases from J, with 35 bases between. This CDR3 spans 22 amino acids. Extracted RNA was reverse transcribed into cDNA. The CDR3 regions were amplified by multiplex PCR from V-gene primers to a constant-region primer. TCRdb re-identified clones in the multiplex PCR reads via CATT. The data hold more than 25,000 delta-chain clones, with under 8.5% observed a single time. Study-level results: In the thymus, TRG and TRD repertoires looked highly polyclonal with Gaussian CDR3 lengths.

The TCR originated in a girl under three years old who had congenital heart surgery. The source material was Vdelta1+ gamma-delta thymocytes from the thymus. The sample's subset: FACS-sorted CD3+ TCRalphabeta- TCRVdelta1+ TCRVdelta2- thymocytes. The genes are TRDV1 and TRDJ1; possibly TRDD2 for D (6 bases). CDR3 bases: TGTGCTCTTGGGGAACTAGCAACAAACCCAACCTTCCCCAGGTGGGATCGGAATAAACTCATCTTT. Translated: CALGELATNPTFPRWDRNKLIF.